This TCR beta chain was obtained from a study of CD8 T cells in Susac syndrome. The V and J ends lost 5 bases and 9 bases, in that order; junction bases with no gene match: 10. This CDR3 has 13 residues. CDR1 SEHNR and CDR2 FQNEAQ come from the germline V gene (reference sequence). Reverse transcription of about 0.5 to 1 ug RNA was performed with random hexamers. TCRdb analysed the immunoSEQ multiplex PCR reads with MiXCR anew, one entry per CDR3 protein. The sample carries roughly 120,000 distinct CDR3 sequences, over 90% recorded once. V usage is TRBV7-9 and J usage is TRBJ2-7; TRBD1 aligns across 7 bases. Sequencing was carried out using CD8+ T cells from PBMCs. The clonotype originates from a human donor with multiple sclerosis. The CDR3 DNA reads TGTGCCAGCAGCCGTCCTACAGGGGCCCTGCAGTACTTC. Translating gives CASSRPTGALQYF.